This T cell receptor beta chain emerged from a study of cytomegalovirus exposure and HLA in healthy donors. With regard to this clone: Its antigen is still unknown.

TCRdb keeps only in-frame clones here, not all; method: immunoSEQ multiplex PCR. Among 240,000 or so clones listed, around 88% were seen once. Study-level findings and limits: Most TCR sequences were uncommon, yet certain public TCRs appeared in many donors.

The V gene's germline CDR1 is LNHDA and CDR2 SQIVND (reference sequence). Trimming removed 1 base at V and 2 bases at J, with 12 bases between. This CDR3 comprises 16 residues. The chain combines TRBV19 with TRBJ2-1, with D possibly TRBD2 on 6 matching bases. This receptor was taken from a woman aged 25 to 45 in good health and CMV-seropositive. The material sequenced was PBMCs. The DNA of the CDR3 is TGTGCCAGTAGTATAGTCTCGGGGGTCCCCTACAATGAGCAGTTCTTC. As protein: CASSIVSGVPYNEQFF.